This T cell receptor (beta chain) was sequenced in a study of blood T cell repertoires in COVID-19. Looking at the study overall: The United States, Italy and Spain were the sources of the acute and convalescent COVID-19 samples. In each case, the material was cDNA or gDNA derived from T cells, B-cell-depleted T cells, or PBMCs.

Germline assignment: CDR1 MDHEN and CDR2 SYDVKM. Trimming shortened V by 8 bases and J by 5 bases, and 15 bases separated the two germline ends. This CDR3 has 14 residues. In the original analysis: By means of reference gene primer amplification, nucleated cell counts were estimated. Libraries were prepared by immunoSEQ multiplex PCR; TCRdb keeps only in-frame clonotypes and omits some of them. V, J and clone size are taken as reported in that table, and D and trimming were inferred from the DNA itself. Here the sample spans approximately 57,000 clones, roughly 84% being singletons. The chain links TRBV28 to TRBJ2-2; perhaps TRBD1 as D (5 bases). This clonotype originated in a man in his forties with active COVID-19. The sequenced sample consisted of peripheral blood. Here the CDR3 reads CASSLQGGTGELFF. CDR3 bases: TGTGCCAGCTCTCTCCAGGGTGGTACCGGGGAGCTGTTTTTT.